The present T cell receptor beta chain was sequenced within a study of T-cell memory formation after mild COVID-19. CDR3 size: 15 residues. Per germline, CDR1 SGHTA and CDR2 FQGNSA. V lost 3 bases to trimming and J lost 0 bases, with 12 bases between them. Employing constant-segment primers, 5'RACE generated TCR alpha and TCR beta cDNA libraries bearing sample barcodes and UMIs. TCRdb reanalysed the 5' RACE reads using MiXCR and keeps one entry per CDR3 protein. The data show 470,000 or so distinct CDR3 sequences, more than 20% seen once. The TCR was taken from an adult woman who had mild COVID-19 (a few samples of this study predate the infection). Cell type and time point are not known. This chain joins TRBV7-2 and TRBJ2-7; D not certain. The sequencing sample was made of PBMCs or a T cell subset sorted from them (not recorded which). CDR3 coding DNA: TGTGCCAGCAGCTTTATGTCTGGAAGCTCCTACGAGCAGTACTTC. As protein: CASSFMSGSSYEQYF.